One and the same sample provided the 32 T cell receptor beta chains below, sequenced in a study of blood T cells in healthy people across ages. A J-beta primer mix and a sample-barcoded 5' primer were used in a second PCR of roughly 7 to 12 cycles. TCRdb itself ran the 5' RACE reads through MiXCR, one entry per CDR3 protein. The profile shows approximately 800,000 distinct CDR3 sequences, about 34% of them singletons. Sample: blood. The receptors stem from a man younger than 35 in good health.

V gene TRBV7-2 combines with J gene TRBJ2-7, with a tentative D call TRBD1 (6 bases). The germline V gene has CDR1 SGHTA and CDR2 FQGNSA. The CDR3 spans 15 residues. Trimming stripped 1 base from V and 2 bases from J, with 12 bases between. In DNA, the CDR3 is TGTGCCAGCAGCTTAGAAGGGGCAGGGGCCTACGAGCAGTACTTC. Translated, it gives CASSLEGAGAYEQYF.

As for this clonotype: A read error may produce the germline difference seen at one junction end. The J gene is TRBJ2-5, the V gene TRBV7-7; D may correspond to TRBD1 or TRBD2 (5 bases each). The tail of the sequence fits TRBJ2-4 better, so the J call may be wrong. The CDR3 consists of 19 residues. The V gene's germline CDR1 is SSHAT and CDR2 FNYEAQ (reference sequence). The CDR3 loop reads CASSLGARGRVSTKNIQYF. CDR3 bases: TGTGCTAGCAGCTTAGGCGCGAGGGGACGAGTATCGACCAAAAACATTCAGTACTTC.

This chain connects TRBV5-1 to TRBJ2-1, with 16 positions matching TRBD2. V was clipped by 2 bases and J by 5 bases; unmatched bases: 13. The CDR3 is made up of 20 amino acids. CDR1 is SGHRS and CDR2 is YFSETQ in the germline V gene. The CDR3 bases are TGCGCCAGCAGCTTAACCAAGACGGGACTAGCGGGGGGGCCGAACAATGAGCAGTTCTTC. This translates into CASSLTKTGLAGGPNNEQFF.

In its sample, this clonotype was seen many times. This sequence joins TRBV20-1 and TRBJ2-1; 7 bases fit TRBD2. V was pared by 2 bases and J by 1 base, with 8 bases of the junction left unmatched. Per the germline V gene, CDR1 is DFQATT and CDR2 is SNEGSKA (reference sequence). This CDR3 comprises 16 residues. In DNA, the CDR3 is TGCAGTGCTAGATCCAGCGGGGCTTTATCCTACAATGAGCAGTTCTTC. Translated: CSARSSGALSYNEQFF.

This clonotype was counted between two and nine times. The chain couples TRBV12-3 or TRBV12-4 to TRBJ2-3; 11 bases match TRBD2. The CDR3 is 16 amino acids. Trimming took 7 bases from V and 1 from J; bases not matched to a gene: 7. The CDR3 reads CASTHPGLAGTDTQYF. The CDR3 coding sequence is TGTGCCAGCACCCATCCGGGACTAGCGGGCACAGATACGCAGTATTTT.

The chain is built from TRBV27 and TRBJ2-7, with a weak D call TRBD2 (5 bases). V lost 0 bases and J 5 bases, leaving 14 bases between the germline ends. The CDR3 spans 15 residues. Germline-derived CDR1 and CDR2 are MNHEY and SMNVEV (reference sequence). The CDR3 here is CASSLSRVTKDEQYF. Here the CDR3 DNA reads TGTGCCAGCAGTTTATCCCGGGTGACTAAGGACGAGCAGTACTTC.

This clonotype was found once. V usage is TRBV10-1 and J usage is TRBJ1-1; D uncertain. Germline V gene sequence: CDR1 WNHNN, CDR2 SYGVQD (reference sequence). Trimming took off 2 bases at V and 6 bases at J, with 10 bases between the two ends. The CDR3 has 13 amino acids. CDR3 loop: CASSEGVYPEAFF. CDR3 bases: TGCGCCAGCAGTGAGGGGGTATATCCTGAAGCTTTCTTT.

The chain joins TRBV7-9 to TRBJ2-7; 10 bases map to TRBD1. The CDR3 length is 19 residues. After removal of 5 bases from V and 0 bases from J, the junction contained 16 bases not matched to a gene. The germline CDR1 and CDR2 sequences are SEHNR and FQNEAQ (reference sequence). The CDR3 bases are TGTGCCAGCAGCCCCAGACCTGGGACAGGGGTTATCAGCTCCTACGAGCAGTACTTC. Translated, it gives CASSPRPGTGVISSYEQYF.

This clonotype was picked up a small number of times. The V gene is TRBV4-2, the J gene TRBJ2-5; D unresolved. This CDR3 spans 15 amino acids. CDR1 and CDR2 from the germline V gene are LGHNA and YNFKEQ. V shed 6 bases and J shed 0 bases, with 14 bases lying between them. CDR3 sequence: CASRRSTGDQETQYF. The CDR3 DNA reads TGTGCCAGCAGGAGGTCCACTGGGGACCAAGAGACCCAGTACTTC.

This clonotype was seen ten or more times. The rearrangement links TRBV7-3 to TRBJ2-3, with D uncertain. V lost 0 bases to trimming and J lost 3 bases, with 7 bases between them. Germline CDR1 reads SGHTA; CDR2 reads FQGTGA. This CDR3 spans 14 amino acids. The CDR3 here is CASSLTIGTDTQYF. The CDR3, as DNA: TGTGCCAGCAGCTTAACGATTGGGACAGATACGCAGTATTTT.

This chain connects TRBV12-3 or TRBV12-4 to TRBJ2-7; weak D call: TRBD2 (5 bases). CDR3 size: 12 residues. With 8 bases removed from V and 6 bases from J, the gap between germline ends came to 14 bases. CDR3 residues: CASGVSAAEQYF. The CDR3 region has the DNA TGTGCCAGCGGCGTTTCAGCGGCCGAGCAGTACTTC.

The chain is built from TRBV2 and TRBJ2-5, with D tentatively TRBD1 (6 bases). Trimming took 5 bases from V and 5 from J, leaving 12 bases between them. The CDR3 extends over 13 amino acids. In germline, CDR1 is SNHLY, CDR2 FYNNEI. In DNA, the CDR3 is TGTGCCAGCAGTACAGGGTTCGGGGAGACCCAGTACTTC. Encoded protein: CASSTGFGETQYF.

In regard to this clonotype: A much bigger clone sits one base away, suggesting this may be a read error. The genes are TRBV29-1 and TRBJ2-5; no definite D call. This CDR3 region has 13 residues. The germline gives CDR1 SQVTM, CDR2 ANQGSEA. This chain's CDR3 is CSAGSSSQGTQYF. The CDR3 nucleotides read TGCAGCGCCGGAAGCTCATCCCAAGGGACCCAGTACTTC.

This chain uses TRBV12-3 or TRBV12-4 with TRBJ1-2, with unresolved D. The V end lost 4 bases, the J end lost 5 bases, and 11 bases lay between the germline ends. This CDR3 contains 13 residues. The CDR3 DNA follows: TGTGCCAGCAGTTCCCGTCGCGGGTATGGCTACACCTTC. It is translated as CASSSRRGYGYTF.

V usage is TRBV5-1 and J usage is TRBJ2-1, with TRBD2 identical over 9 bases. The J call may be in error: the DNA end matches TRBJ2-7 better. The CDR3 contains 17 residues. The germline gives CDR1 SGHRS, CDR2 YFSETQ. CDR3 nucleotide sequence: TGCGCCAGCAGCTTGGAGCCTAGCGGGGCTGCCTACAATGAGCAGTACTTC. As protein: CASSLEPSGAAYNEQYF.

The rearrangement uses TRBV7-6 and TRBJ2-2; D is uncertain. CDR1 and CDR2 (germline): SGHVS, FNYEAQ. The CDR3 has 16 amino acids. V was trimmed by 4 bases and J by 0 bases, leaving 12 bases between them. This chain's CDR3 is CASSSHASPNTGELFF. The CDR3 DNA reads as TGTGCCAGCAGCTCCCACGCCTCCCCGAACACCGGGGAGCTGTTTTTT.

This clonotype has just a few counts. The chain is built from TRBV12-3 or TRBV12-4 and TRBJ1-4; D not certain. This CDR3 has 16 residues. Trimming left V 5 bases short and J 5 bases short, with 18 bases between. The CDR3 region has the DNA TGTGCCAGCAGTCTCTCCCCCCGATATAGGAATGAAAAACTGTTTTTT. Translated, it gives CASSLSPRYRNEKLFF.

The chain is built from TRBV10-3 and TRBJ2-3; the D call may be TRBD1 or TRBD2 (8 bases each). The CDR3 covers 17 residues. Germline values: CDR1 ENHRY, CDR2 SYGVKD. The germline V and J ends were trimmed by 9 bases and 0 bases, with 22 bases remaining between them. CDR3 sequence reads: CAIRSGTGLASTDTQYF. The CDR3 nucleotides read TGTGCCATTCGATCGGGGACAGGACTAGCCAGCACAGATACGCAGTATTTT.

The chain joins TRBV7-2 to TRBJ2-7, with D perhaps matching TRBD2 (5 bases). Germline values: CDR1 SGHTA, CDR2 FQGNSA. This CDR3 has 13 amino acids. V was clipped by 1 base and J by 7 bases, with 11 bases between them. CDR3 bases: TGTGCCAGCAGCTTAGGAATGCGCGGGGAGCAGTACTTC. Its translation: CASSLGMRGEQYF.

In its sample, this clonotype was seen a few times. The J gene is TRBJ2-1, the V gene TRBV6-2 or TRBV6-3; 8 nucleotides agree with TRBD2. This CDR3 region has 19 residues. Germline V gene lookup returns CDR1 MNHEY and CDR2 SVGEGT. V trimming: 4 bases; J trimming: 0 bases; junction bases outside the gene matches: 14. The CDR3 loop reads CASSSPYGGAISSYNEQFF. CDR3 nucleotide sequence: TGTGCCAGCAGTTCCCCGTACGGGGGGGCCATTTCCTCCTACAATGAGCAGTTCTTC.

Details on this clonotype: This sequence may be a read error, since a much larger clone differs from it by one base. The chain links TRBV10-3 to TRBJ1-5; TRBD1 is a possible D gene (5 bases). Trimming took 11 bases from V and 1 from J, leaving 12 bases between them. The CDR3 contains 13 residues. The germline gives CDR1 ENHRY, CDR2 SYGVKD. DNA of the CDR3: TGTGCCGTCCGGGACGCAAGCAATCAGCCCCAGCATTTT. Its protein is CAVRDASNQPQHF.

This sequence joins TRBV5-1 and TRBJ2-6; no reliable D call. CDR1 is SGHRS, CDR2 YFSETQ, per germline. This CDR3 is built from 14 residues. V was shortened by 3 bases and J by 0 bases, with 4 bases between the two germline ends. Here the CDR3 reads CASSWTSGANVLTF. DNA of the CDR3: TGCGCCAGCAGCTGGACCTCTGGGGCCAACGTCCTGACTTTC.

In its sample, this clonotype was seen many times. This chain connects TRBV12-3 or TRBV12-4 to TRBJ1-5, with D unresolved. Trimming took off 3 bases at V and 7 bases at J, with 16 bases between the two ends. The CDR3 runs to 15 residues. CDR3 nucleotide sequence: TGTGCCAGCAGTTTTAAGGGCACCTCGGGGCAGCCCCAGCATTTT. Translation: CASSFKGTSGQPQHF.

About this clonotype itself: A much bigger clone sits one base away, suggesting this may be a read error. This chain uses TRBV20-1 with TRBJ1-2; TRBD1 is a possible D gene (6 bases). This CDR3 has 13 residues. Germline assignment: CDR1 DFQATT and CDR2 SNEGSKA (reference sequence). The germline V and J ends were trimmed by 6 bases and 4 bases, with 15 bases remaining between them. The CDR3 sequence: CSAKQTGSYGYTF. As DNA, the CDR3 is TGCAGTGCCAAACAGACAGGTTCCTATGGCTACACCTTC.

This clonotype appeared a few times. This chain links TRBV12-3 or TRBV12-4 with TRBJ2-2, with 8 bases identical to TRBD1. The CDR3 contains 14 residues. V shed 2 bases and J 7 bases; nucleotides not matched to a gene: 3. DNA for the CDR3: TGTGCCAGCAGTTTACAGGGGGCGAGCGGGGAGCTGTTTTTT. Translated: CASSLQGASGELFF.

The chain links TRBV12-3 or TRBV12-4 to TRBJ2-2; 7 nucleotides match TRBD1. The CDR3 covers 16 residues. V lost 10 bases to trimming and J lost 5 bases; unmatched junction nucleotides: 16. The CDR3: CATPGGLGPGTGELFF. The CDR3 DNA reads TGTGCCACCCCAGGGGGTCTTGGGCCCGGGACCGGGGAGCTGTTTTTT.

There are many counts of this clonotype. The chain employs TRBV4-3 and TRBJ1-1; possible D gene TRBD1, 5 bases. Trimming took off 1 base at V and 4 bases at J, with 10 bases between the two ends. CDR1 and CDR2 from the germline V gene are LGHNA and YSLEER. The CDR3 covers 14 residues. CDR3: CASSQGGGGTEAFF. In DNA, the CDR3 is TGCGCCAGCAGCCAAGGTGGGGGTGGCACTGAAGCTTTCTTT.

This clonotype has just a few counts. The V and J genes are TRBV5-4 and TRBJ1-6; 10 bases are shared with TRBD1. V lost 1 base to trimming and J lost 9 bases; unmatched junction nucleotides: 4. This CDR3 has 15 residues. CDR1 and CDR2 from the germline V gene are SGHNT and YYREEE (reference sequence). The CDR3 here is CASSLSRDRGSPLHF. CDR3 sequence (DNA): TGTGCCAGCAGCTTGTCCCGGGACAGGGGTTCACCCCTCCACTTT.

This clonotype was detected many times. This chain connects TRBV6-5 to TRBJ2-1; tentatively, D is TRBD2 (6 bases). Germline lookup yields CDR1 MNHEY and CDR2 SVGAGI. This CDR3 spans 18 amino acids. V dropped 0 bases and J dropped 0 bases, with 15 bases sitting between them. For the CDR3, the DNA is TGTGCCAGCAGTTACTCGACTAGAACCTTAATCTCCTACAATGAGCAGTTCTTC. It specifies CASSYSTRTLISYNEQFF.

This clonotype appeared a few times. CDR3 in DNA: TGCAGTGCTAGAGAAGGAGAAAAGGAGGCTTTCTTT. Amino acid sequence: CSAREGEKEAFF. The V gene is TRBV20-1, the J gene TRBJ1-1; D remains unclear. CDR3 size: 12 residues. Germline V gene sequence: CDR1 DFQATT, CDR2 SNEGSKA (reference sequence). Trimming stripped 0 bases from V and 11 bases from J, with 13 bases between.

The V and J genes are TRBV10-3 and TRBJ1-2, with 7 bases fitting TRBD1. The CDR3 is 14 amino acids. Germline-derived CDR1 and CDR2 are ENHRY and SYGVKD. Trimming removed 6 bases from V and 5 bases from J; junction bases left unmatched: 9. Here the CDR3 reads CAIRGLQGQYGYTF. In DNA form, the CDR3 reads TGTGCCATCAGGGGGTTGCAGGGACAGTATGGCTACACCTTC.

The J gene is TRBJ1-1, the V gene TRBV7-2; D gene unclear. This CDR3 has 14 amino acids. Trimming removed 1 base at V and 1 base at J, with 7 bases between. CDR1 and CDR2 from the germline V gene are SGHTA and FQGNSA. The CDR3 loop is CASSLEYTNTEAFF. The CDR3 DNA is TGTGCCAGCAGCTTAGAGTACACGAACACTGAAGCTTTCTTT.